Below, 10 T cell receptor beta chains from the same sample are listed, as sequenced in a study of T cell repertoires in cytomegalovirus infection. Their antigen targets remain unknown. One entry per CDR3 protein, called by TCRdb with MiXCR from the reads. This table has about 220,000 distinct CDR3 sequences, roughly two fifths appearing once. The sample was CD8+ T cells from cultured PBMCs, taken from culture after CMV antigen stimulation. Receptors were obtained from a human donor in good health (CMV status not recorded). Some clones in this sample may be carry-over from other donors' samples.

On this clonotype itself: A junction end diverges from the germline sequence, so it may reflect a read error. V is TRBV7-8 and J is TRBJ1-3; D not certain. Germline CDR1 and CDR2: SGHVS and FQNEAQ. The CDR3 covers 16 residues. CDR3 nucleotides: TGTGCAAGCAGATTAGTTGCCTCCTTCTATGGAAACACCATATCTTTT. Translating it yields CASRLVASFYGNTISF.

This clonotype was seen a handful of times. The genes are TRBV7-9 and TRBJ1-5, with a tentative D call TRBD1 (6 bases). Germline CDR1 reads SEHNR; CDR2 reads FQNEAQ (reference sequence). The CDR3 sequence is 13 residues long. The germline V and J ends were trimmed by 5 bases and 5 bases, with 10 bases remaining between them. CDR3 sequence: CASSPDRYQPQHF. The CDR3 region has the DNA TGTGCCAGCAGCCCCGACAGGTATCAGCCCCAGCATTTT.

This clonotype showed up just a few times. V usage is TRBV4-2 and J usage is TRBJ2-1; a weak D match, TRBD2 (5 bases). Germline CDR1 reads LGHNA; CDR2 reads YNFKEQ. The V gene lost 4 bases and the J gene lost 1 base, with 20 bases spanning the gap. The CDR3 has 18 amino acids. DNA of the CDR3: TGTGCCAGCAGCCCATCTAGCCTCGTGGGAAGTTCCTACAATGAGCAGTTCTTC. Translation gives CASSPSSLVGSSYNEQFF.

The chain has TRBV7-4 and TRBJ2-1, with D uncertain. The J call may be mistaken, given a closer DNA end match to TRBJ2-7. Germline V gene lookup returns CDR1 SGHVT and CDR2 SQSDAQ. This CDR3 region has 15 residues. The CDR3 loop is CASSLNSFSYNEQYF. The CDR3 coding sequence is TGTGCCAGCAGCTTAAATTCTTTCTCCTACAATGAGCAGTACTTC.

The chain links TRBV7-9 to TRBJ2-3; possibly TRBD2 for D (5 bases). Per the germline V gene, CDR1 is SEHNR and CDR2 is FQNEAQ (reference sequence). The CDR3 runs to 15 residues. The V and J ends lost 5 bases and 0 bases respectively, with 12 bases between them. CDR3 bases: TGTGCCAGCAGCGCGACGGGGTTTAGCACAGATACGCAGTATTTT. Translated, it gives CASSATGFSTDTQYF.

The rearrangement joins TRBV11-2 to TRBJ2-2; 9 bases are a match to TRBD1. The CDR3 extends over 20 amino acids. V was clipped by 5 bases and J by 0 bases; unmatched bases: 16. From germline, CDR1 is SGHAT and CDR2 FQNNGV. CDR3 protein: CASSAGTGPKPTSNTGELFF. The CDR3 bases are TGTGCCAGCAGCGCGGGGACAGGGCCCAAACCAACCTCGAACACCGGGGAGCTGTTTTTT. Filled out from reference TRBV11-2 and TRBJ2-2, the complete variable domain reads EAGVAQSPRYKIIEKRQSVAFWCNPISGHATLYWYQQILGQGPKLLIQFQNNGVVDDSQLPKDRFSAERLKGVDSTLKIQPAKLEDSAVYLCASSAGTGPKPTSNTGELFFGEGSRLTVL.

The V gene is TRBV6-6, the J gene TRBJ1-5; D call uncertain. The CDR3 sequence is 18 residues long. The ends were cut back, 2 bases at V and 2 bases at J, with 19 bases in the middle. CDR1 is MNHNY and CDR2 is SVGAGI in the germline V gene (reference sequence). CDR3 sequence (DNA): TGTGCCAGCAGTTACCCGCGAGGCAGGCCCGGGGGCAATCAGCCCCAGCATTTT. Translated, it gives CASSYPRGRPGGNQPQHF.

About this clonotype: The CDR3 does not end in the conserved phenylalanine or tryptophan, so this is likely a read error. V is TRBV12-3 or TRBV12-4 and J is TRBJ2-3, with 7 bases lining up with TRBD1. The length of the CDR3 is 18 residues. This CDR3 is CASIFGGTGVRNTDTQYL. The CDR3, as DNA: TGTGCTAGCATTTTTGGGGGTACAGGGGTAAGAAACACCGATACGCAGTATTTA.

The chain joins TRBV20-1 to TRBJ1-2; 10 nucleotides line up with TRBD1. Germline V CDR1 and CDR2: DFQATT, SNEGSKA (reference sequence). The CDR3 contains 16 residues. The ends lost 0 bases at V and 4 bases at J; junction bases unmatched: 8. DNA of the CDR3: TGCAGTGCTAGAGAACCGGGACAGGGGCTCGGCTATGGCTACACCTTC. Translating it yields CSAREPGQGLGYGYTF.

The table lists this clonotype with many counts. This rearrangement joins TRBV27 to TRBJ2-7, with a possible D match to TRBD2 (7 bases). V was cut by 4 bases and J by 1 base, with 17 bases left in between. The V gene's germline CDR1 is MNHEY and CDR2 SMNVEV (reference sequence). This CDR3 comprises 16 residues. CDR3 protein: CASSSRGARGSYEQYF. CDR3 bases: TGTGCCAGCAGTTCTCGGGGGGCGAGGGGGTCCTACGAGCAGTACTTC.